This TCR beta chain was sequenced in a study of T cell repertoires in cytomegalovirus infection. Study observations and caveats: In two of eight donors, the top clonotype was HLA-C-restricted CMV-specific.

CDR3 length equals 13 residues. Trimming pared 4 bases from V and 7 bases from J, leaving 13 bases between. From germline, CDR1 is SNHLY and CDR2 FYNNEI. TCRdb used MiXCR to reprocess the reads, holding one entry per CDR3 protein. This sample has under 300,000 distinct CDR3 sequences, with more than 15% found just once. This clonotype showed up just a few times. The antigen remains undetermined. The TCR sequence derives from a human donor in good health (CMV status not recorded). Some clones in this sample may be carry-over from other donors' samples. The V call is TRBV2, the J call TRBJ1-2, with a tentative D call TRBD1 (6 bases). The sequenced sample consisted of CD8+ T cells from PBMCs. The CDR3 DNA is TGTGCCAGCAGTGCAGGGGACCACGTTGGCTACACCTTC. It translates to CASSAGDHVGYTF.